This T cell receptor (beta chain) was retrieved from a study of cytomegalovirus exposure and HLA in healthy donors (dated by TCRdb to 2015 to 2018). In terms of the full investigation: An earlier analysis of under 600 of the donors reported roughly 300 Gb of sequence data and 117 million unique TCR beta sequences from about 200 million T cells. Every repertoire in the discovery cohort had been generated on one and the same sequencing platform. Of the roughly 430 genotyped donors, approximately 83% fell in the genetic ancestry cluster associated with self-reported Caucasian donors. Five DR-DQ haplotypes were handled as single units for association and clustering because linkage in the cohort was strong. An earlier analysis of about 620 of the donors applied high-throughput TCR beta sequencing to assess whether each TCR beta V gene segment acted as functional or pseudogenic. Donor age, sex, ethnicity and CMV serostatus were collected together with the repertoire data. Among some 410 genotyped donors of the cohort, an average of around 250,000 unique TCR beta nucleotide sequences was sequenced per donor, of which about 19% were non-productive. HLA typing included class I and class II loci at four-digit resolution. The number of donors typed differed by locus, with 629-630 for A, B, C, DRB1 and DQB1, approximately 500 for DQA1, some 570 for DPA1, and roughly 450 for DPB1. The study used immunosequencing to profile the T cell repertoires of approximately 640 subjects and linked those repertoires to cytomegalovirus serostatus. High-throughput TCR immunosequencing, statistical association of individual TCRs with disease status, and machine learning were combined to predict cytomegalovirus infection status. Besides the first cohort of 666 subjects, a separate validation cohort made up of roughly 130 different subjects was used. A later analysis re-analyzed previously published TCR beta repertoires from approximately 700 donors and added high-resolution HLA genotyping to study TCR occurrence patterns. The later analysis used no new phenotypic data to find candidate immune exposures, relying instead on TCR beta sequences and their occurrence across donors. Genome-wide SNP genotypes for about 60% of the 666 donors were used in a later genetic analysis, which treated that subset as a discovery cohort. About 310 gigabases of sequencing data and some 85 million unique TCR sequences were included in an early release covering roughly 700 HLA-typed donors. The study aimed to test whether cataloging public T cell receptors could reveal signatures of past pathogen exposure.

Libraries came from the immunoSEQ multiplex PCR assay. The multiplex PCR relied on a mix of 60 forward primers for TCR Vbeta segments and 13 reverse primers for TCR Jbeta segments. A multiplex PCR assay on genomic DNA amplified the CDR3 region of rearranged TCR beta genes. On the Illumina HiSeq System, the amplified TCR beta libraries were sequenced as 87-base-pair reads. The authors processed their data as follows. A later analysis tallied some 79 million unique TCR beta chains across the 610 or so repertoires, and some 12 million of those chains were shared by two or more donors. To remove PCR and sequencing errors, raw reads were error-corrected and collapsed into unique sequences using a nearest-neighbor algorithm that merged closely related sequences. V, D and J gene segments were assigned by aligning CDR3 sequences to IMGT reference sequences. For a sequence to be retained, at least a six-nucleotide match to both a V gene segment and a J gene segment was required. Rearrangements were classified as productive when the CDR3 lacked stop codons and remained in frame with V and J, and all other rearrangements were classified as non-productive. CDR3 was defined by IMGT convention, running from the second conserved V-encoded cysteine to the conserved J-encoded phenylalanine. In an earlier analysis of 550 to 650 of the donors, sequences lacking an unambiguous match to a single V gene segment were excluded. In an earlier analysis of a few hundred of the donors, a V segment was called functional when productive rearrangements were above 56.7%, and segregating when the standard deviation between donors exceeded 5%. A statistical classification framework was developed to diagnose cytomegalovirus status using the catalog of TCR beta chain sequences. In a later analysis, TCR nucleotide sequences were compared against IMGT/GENE-DB human TR gene sequences so that V and J genes could be assigned. In a later analysis, CDR3 sequences and most-parsimonious VDJ recombination scenarios were assigned using the TCRdist pipeline. A later analysis defined each TCR beta chain by its CDR3 amino acid sequence plus V-gene family, and excluded reads lacking a unique V-gene family. A later analysis removed several hundred highly shared, low-generation-probability nucleotide sequences to deal with suspected cross-contamination and a sequencing artifact. A later analysis calculated a clonal expansion index for each public chain from normalized within-repertoire ranks of inferred template counts. In a later analysis, generation probabilities were computed with a VDJ recombination model fitted to out-of-frame rearrangements, and the resulting probabilities were checked against IGoR. In a later analysis, hypergeometric tests were used to score TCR-TCR, TCR-HLA and TCR-CMV co-occurrence, with a repertoire-size bias correction applied to TCR pairs. To estimate false discovery rates, a later analysis permuted the HLA or CMV assignments 20 times. In a later analysis, co-occurring TCRs were grouped with DBSCAN, and TCRdist sequence similarity was added when clustering was performed within HLA-allele-positive subsets. Repertoires with fewer than 30,000 or more than 120,000 public chains, plus five repertoires with anomalous nucleotide sharing, were excluded from co-occurrence clustering. TCRdb re-hosts the immuneACCESS table, in-frame sequences only. Its copies lack some clones; in the studies checked, an unresolved V gene accounts for under half of them, and the cause for the rest is not known. The V and J calls and clone size were taken over from that table, and D and trimming were inferred from the DNA. Counted in this sample were roughly 200,000 clones; around 80% of them appeared once. The ten largest make up more than 3% of the sample.

CDR1 and CDR2 were assigned from the germline V gene (reference sequence) as LNHDA and SQIVND. V and J are truncated by 6 bases and 6 bases respectively, leaving an intervening sequence of 18 bases. Spanning cysteine to phenylalanine, the CDR3 consists of 15 amino acids. Only the CDR3 DNA is retained, 45 bases long and in frame from the first base. On the study overall, not on this receptor specifically: V-gene and J-gene trimming of TCR beta chains was associated with a missense DCLRE1C variant in a later genetic analysis, and the association was replicated in an independent cohort. Most TCR sequences were seen in very few donors, while some public TCRs were found in many individuals. Compared with equally common non-associated chains, HLA-associated TCR beta chains in a later analysis were more clonally expanded and had lower generation probabilities. Three of the identified cytomegalovirus-associated TCR beta chains were confirmed in vitro to be specific for cytomegalovirus antigens. Correlated functional status among segregating V segments might be attributable to linkage disequilibrium, but an unknown experimental factor could not be ruled out. Only TCR beta chains were sequenced in this cohort, and the absence of alpha or paired-chain data limited detectable features. It was suggested by the authors that the approach could potentially be generalized to other disease states and immunological phenotypes. A group of highly shared sequence variants was considered likely to be a technical artifact of the sequencing pipeline. In a later analysis, some 17,000 TCR beta sequences were associated with specific HLA alleles at a false discovery rate of 0.05. Compared with the approximately 670-donor mean, donors in an Asian-associated ancestry cluster had fewer N-insertions in productive TCRs, according to a later genetic analysis. A later analysis found that TCR association rates varied across HLA loci, with DRB1 alleles showing the most associated TCRs and HLA-C alleles the fewest. The study gave a list of roughly 150 TCR beta chains associated with cytomegalovirus. Several of the top co-occurrence clusters appeared to be linked to parvovirus B19, influenza, CMV and Epstein-Barr virus, according to a later analysis. The only immune exposure information available for the cohort was CMV serostatus. The classifier was reported to diagnose cytomegalovirus status with high specificity and sensitivity in both the original and validation cohorts. When HLA alleles, especially DR and DQ, strongly co-occurred, attributing TCR associations to individual alleles was difficult. Broadly in line with IMGT annotations, most TCR beta V segments showed up in productive rearrangements about 87% or about 30% of the time in an earlier analysis of several hundred of the donors. A further reported finding was that TCR beta sequences accurately predicted the HLA-A and HLA-B alleles for most subjects in the first cohort. Presence/absence analyses assumed roughly uniform sequencing depth across donors, an assumption that may not hold. About 17 rarely observed V segments, including chromosome 9 orphons, were excluded from the earlier analysis of about 600 of the donors because counts were too low. According to a later analysis, most CMV-associated TCR beta chains appeared to be HLA-restricted, and the HLA associations seemed to be driven largely by CMV exposure. Some IMGT-functional V segments, including TRBV6-2 and TRBV6-3, could not be told apart with the 87-base-pair reads, so those segments were excluded. Because some donors lacked HLA typing at each locus, the association tests relied only on the typed subset.

The cohort was made up of 650 to 700 healthy bone marrow donors. Cohort members were all nominally healthy when sampled, although unrecorded immune exposures were likely present. The donor was CMV seropositive and belonged to the group of more than 250 seropositive cohort members. Every donor gave a peripheral blood sample, and the peripheral blood mononuclear cells from that sample were used for TCR beta sequencing. Genomic DNA was extracted from the blood cell samples with the Qiagen DNeasy Blood Extraction Kit. About this clone: Its antigen is unknown. No clone much larger than this one lies a single base away; base qualities are absent.

The chain employs TRBV19 and TRBJ1-5; a confident D gene designation cannot be given. The sample was PBMCs. The sequence was collected from a woman aged 55-69 years in good health and CMV-seropositive. The CDR3 protein sequence reads: CASSGEIGRVQPQHF. The sequenced DNA is TGTGCCAGTAGCGGGGAGATAGGAAGGGTTCAGCCCCAGCATTTT.